This T cell receptor beta chain was captured by sequencing in a study of T cell changes during pregnancy in multiple sclerosis. Assay: immunoSEQ multiplex PCR; the TCRdb copy retains only in-frame clones and omits some. This sample has approximately 32,000 clones, with under 95% found just once. CDR3 length: 17 amino acids. After removal of 8 bases from V and 5 bases from J, the junction contained 14 bases not matched to a gene. CDR1 is WNHNN, CDR2 SYGVQD, per germline (reference sequence). The chain has TRBV10-1 and TRBJ2-1; 11 positions agree with TRBD2. Sequencing was performed on peripheral blood, taken in the third trimester of pregnancy. The TCR originated in a female donor in good health, enrolled as a control in a pregnancy study. CDR3 loop: CASSGGGIAGGNNEQFF. As DNA, the CDR3 is TGCGCCAGCTCCGGTGGGGGTATAGCGGGAGGGAACAATGAGCAGTTCTTC.